One sample yielded the 26 T cell receptor beta chains listed below, sequenced in a study of shared clonotypes between healthy human individuals. This table comes from immunoSEQ multiplex PCR, and its TCRdb copy is limited to in-frame clones, with some not included. Of 1.4 million to 1.5 million clones listed, around 97% are singletons. Sequencing input: naive CD4+ T cells sorted from blood. Subset indicated: CD45RA+ positively selected. Receptor source: a man aged 25 to 45 in good health.

J is TRBJ2-3 and V is TRBV7-7; D is unresolved. This CDR3 is built from 13 residues. Germline V gene lookup returns CDR1 SSHAT and CDR2 FNYEAQ (reference sequence). Trimming cost V 1 base and J 2 bases, with 4 bases left between them. CDR3 nucleotides: TGTGCCAGCAGCTTAGAGACCACAGATACGCAGTATTTT. Its translation: CASSLETTDTQYF.

J is TRBJ1-2 and V is TRBV19; no firm D call. CDR3 length: 12 amino acids. Per germline, CDR1 LNHDA and CDR2 SQIVND (reference sequence). V was trimmed by 3 bases and J by 7 bases, leaving 9 bases between them. The CDR3 bases are TGTGCCAGTAGTATTCAAGGTTTTGGCTACACCTTC. This codes for CASSIQGFGYTF.

The rearrangement joins TRBV19 to TRBJ2-7; 10 bases align to TRBD1. Germline loops: CDR1 LNHDA, CDR2 SQIVND (reference sequence). The CDR3 extends over 15 amino acids. V trimming: 3 bases; J trimming: 3 bases; junction bases outside the gene matches: 5. Here the CDR3 reads CASSIAGQGGYEQYF. CDR3 DNA sequence: TGTGCCAGTAGTATCGCCGGACAGGGGGGCTACGAGCAGTACTTC.

The chain recombines TRBV18 with TRBJ2-4; TRBD2 matches at 10 bases. CDR3 length: 17 amino acids. The germline CDR1 and CDR2 sequences are KGHSH and LQKENI. V lost 4 bases to trimming and J lost 4 bases; unmatched junction nucleotides: 10. This CDR3 reads CASSLGASGSQKNIQYF. CDR3 in DNA: TGTGCCAGCTCACTAGGGGCTAGCGGGAGCCAAAAAAACATTCAGTACTTC.

This chain uses TRBV23-1 with TRBJ2-1, with TRBD2 matching 15 bases. TRBV23-1 is an ORF; its function is uncertain. This CDR3 region has 18 residues. The trim removed 2 bases at V and 8 bases at J, leaving 10 bases unmatched. CDR3 DNA sequence: TGCGCCAGCAGTCAACCCCTATGGACTAGCGGGAGGGGCGATGAGCAGTTCTTC. It yields the protein CASSQPLWTSGRGDEQFF.

V usage is TRBV7-8 and J usage is TRBJ2-7, with D possibly TRBD2 on 5 matching bases. Per the germline V gene, CDR1 is SGHVS and CDR2 is FQNEAQ. CDR3 size: 13 residues. Deletions cut 2 bases from V and 7 bases from J, with 12 bases between. The CDR3 region is CASSLISVGEQYF. CDR3 DNA sequence: TGTGCCAGCAGCTTAATTAGCGTCGGGGAGCAGTACTTC.

The gene calls are TRBV6-1 and TRBJ1-3; no clear D. The CDR3 runs 14 residues. Trimming removed 7 bases at V and 0 bases at J, with 10 bases between. In germline, CDR1 is MNHNS, CDR2 SASEGT. The CDR3 sequence is CASTASFSGNTIYF. CDR3 DNA: TGTGCCAGCACGGCGAGCTTCTCTGGAAACACCATATATTTT.

This clone was detected once. This chain connects TRBV28 to TRBJ1-3; D call uncertain. CDR1 is MDHEN, CDR2 SYDVKM, per germline. Trimming took 2 bases from V and 5 from J, leaving 13 bases between them. The CDR3 has 15 amino acids. The DNA for the CDR3 is TGTGCCAGCAGTTTAGGAATAATGGGGAGAAACACCATATATTTT. This gives the protein CASSLGIMGRNTIYF.

V usage is TRBV14 and J usage is TRBJ1-4; TRBD1 matches 7 bases. Germline CDR1 and CDR2: SGHDN and FVKESK. V was clipped by 5 bases and J by 2 bases; unmatched bases: 5. This CDR3 has 15 amino acids. The CDR3 sequence: CASSSTGVTNEKLFF. DNA for the CDR3: TGTGCCAGCAGCAGTACAGGGGTGACTAATGAAAAACTGTTTTTT. Based on the CDR3 plus reference TRBV14 and TRBJ1-4, the full variable domain is EAGVTQFPSHSVIEKGQTVTLRCDPISGHDNLYWYRRVMGKEIKFLLHFVKESKQDESGMPNNRFLAERTGGTYSTLKVQPAELEDSGVYFCASSSTGVTNEKLFFGSGTQLSVL.

DNA for the CDR3: TGCGCCAGCAGCTTGATAGCGGGAGGGCGCGAGCAGTACTTC. This codes for CASSLIAGGREQYF. V usage is TRBV5-1 and J usage is TRBJ2-7; the match to TRBD2 covers 11 bases. The ends lost 1 base at V and 6 bases at J; junction bases unmatched: 3. The CDR3 spans 14 residues. Germline assignment: CDR1 SGHRS and CDR2 YFSETQ.

The chain employs TRBV27 and TRBJ2-5, with 8 bases aligning to TRBD1. The ends lost 6 bases at V and 3 bases at J; junction bases unmatched: 15. Looked up from germline, CDR1 is MNHEY and CDR2 is SMNVEV (reference sequence). This CDR3 is 17 amino acids long. CDR3 in amino acids: CASSHFSETGVEETQYF. The CDR3 nucleotides are TGTGCCAGCAGCCACTTCTCCGAGACAGGGGTGGAAGAGACCCAGTACTTC.

The chain joins TRBV9 to TRBJ2-7, with D unclear. Germline CDR1 is SGDLS and CDR2 is YYNGEE. V shed 0 bases and J shed 4 bases, with 14 bases lying between them. The CDR3 runs to 15 residues. The CDR3 sequence is CASSVAASNVYEQYF. CDR3 sequence (DNA): TGTGCCAGCAGCGTAGCGGCTAGTAATGTTTACGAGCAGTACTTC.

The J gene is TRBJ2-3, the V gene TRBV9, with 12 bases identical to TRBD2. The V gene's germline CDR1 is SGDLS and CDR2 YYNGEE. V lost 7 bases and J lost 3; bases outside the gene matches: 6. The CDR3 totals 15 residues. The CDR3 loop reads CASGKTSGRTDTQYF. CDR3 nucleotide sequence: TGTGCCAGCGGAAAGACTAGCGGGAGAACAGATACGCAGTATTTT.

This rearrangement joins TRBV18 to TRBJ1-1, with D possibly TRBD1 on 5 matching bases. The CDR3 contains 15 residues. Trimming took 1 base from V and 6 from J, leaving 15 bases between them. Germline CDR1 reads KGHSH; CDR2 reads LQKENI. CDR3 amino acids: CASSPQGVMGAEAFF. DNA for the CDR3: TGTGCCAGCTCACCACAAGGGGTAATGGGCGCTGAAGCTTTCTTT.

This chain links TRBV2 with TRBJ1-3, with D maybe TRBD1 (5 bases). V lost 6 bases and J 3 bases, leaving 18 bases between the germline ends. Per the germline V gene, CDR1 is SNHLY and CDR2 is FYNNEI. The CDR3 length is 16 residues. CDR3 nucleotide sequence: TGTGCCAGCAGCGCCTATGGGGCAGGGAATGGAAACACCATATATTTT. Its translation: CASSAYGAGNGNTIYF.

The chain employs TRBV5-4 and TRBJ2-2; D may match TRBD1 or TRBD2 (5 bases each). Germline CDR1 is SGHNT and CDR2 is YYREEE (reference sequence). Trimming removed 0 bases from V and 10 bases from J, with 10 bases in between. The CDR3 covers 13 residues. CDR3 in DNA: TGTGCCAGCAGCTTGGTCGGGGCGGCGGAGCTGTTTTTT. This encodes CASSLVGAAELFF. Drawing the rest from reference TRBV5-4 and TRBJ2-2, the complete variable domain is ETGVTQSPTHLIKTRGQQVTLRCSSQSGHNTVSWYQQALGQGPQFIFQYYREEENGRGNFPPRFSGLQFPNYSSELNVNALELDDSALYLCASSLVGAAELFFGEGSRLTVL.

This clone showed up just once. The rearrangement uses TRBV18 and TRBJ1-2; 8 positions agree with TRBD1. The J segment lost 2 bases and the V segment lost 5 bases, leaving 4 bases of the junction unmatched. The CDR3 contains 14 residues. Germline CDR1 and CDR2: KGHSH and LQKENI. CDR3 sequence (DNA): TGTGCCAGCTCATCTAACAGGGGGAACTATGGCTACACCTTC. It yields the protein CASSSNRGNYGYTF.

V usage is TRBV27 and J usage is TRBJ1-1, with 7 bases lining up with TRBD1. This CDR3 is built from 14 residues. The ends lost 7 bases at V and 0 bases at J; junction bases unmatched: 5. From germline, CDR1 is MNHEY and CDR2 SMNVEV (reference sequence). The CDR3 bases are TGTGCCAGCAACTCGGGACAGCTGAACACTGAAGCTTTCTTT. As protein: CASNSGQLNTEAFF.

The chain carries TRBV19 and TRBJ1-1; the D is unclear. CDR3 size: 13 residues. Germline lookup yields CDR1 LNHDA and CDR2 SQIVND (reference sequence). V dropped 3 bases and J dropped 6 bases, with 11 bases sitting between them. In DNA form, the CDR3 reads TGTGCCAGTAGTATTGTGGGTTGGGCTGAAGCTTTCTTT. Translated, it gives CASSIVGWAEAFF.

V usage is TRBV6-6 and J usage is TRBJ2-5, with 7 bases matching TRBD2. The CDR3 contains 15 residues. Germline assignment: CDR1 MNHNY and CDR2 SVGAGI (reference sequence). The V gene end was trimmed by 2 bases and the J gene end by 1 base; junction bases not matched to a gene: 4. In nucleotides, the CDR3 is TGTGCCAGCAGTTACATAGCGGGCGTCCAAGAGACCCAGTACTTC. Protein sequence: CASSYIAGVQETQYF.

The genes are TRBV21-1 and TRBJ1-2; the table's TRBD1 call for D was not verified on the DNA. TRBV21-1 is a pseudogene segment. This CDR3 has 18 amino acids. The CDR3 DNA reads TGTGCCAGCAGCGGGTCCGGACAGGGTAGTTTAGAGGACTATGGCTACACCTTC. Translating gives CASSGSGQGSLEDYGYTF.

The rearrangement uses TRBV10-3 and TRBJ2-5; possible D gene TRBD1, 5 bases. CDR1 is ENHRY and CDR2 is SYGVKD in the germline V gene. The CDR3 covers 16 residues. Trimming cost V 4 bases and J 1 base, with 16 bases left between them. CDR3 sequence (DNA): TGTGCCATCAGTGCAGTGGCGGAAGGGGTCCAAGAGACCCAGTACTTC. Its protein is CAISAVAEGVQETQYF.

V gene TRBV6-1 combines with J gene TRBJ2-7, with TRBD2 matching over 11 bases. Germline-derived CDR1 and CDR2 are MNHNS and SASEGT. This CDR3 contains 15 residues. Trimming cost V 6 bases and J 4 bases; bases outside gene matches: 8. For the CDR3, the DNA is TGTGCCAGCAGAATGACCGGGACTAGCGGTTACGAGCAGTACTTC. Translation gives CASRMTGTSGYEQYF.

CDR3 region: CASSGKSPYEQYF. For the CDR3, the DNA is TGTGCCAGCAGTGGGAAATCCCCCTACGAGCAGTACTTC. The chain joins TRBV2 to TRBJ2-7; D gene ambiguous. There are 13 residues in the CDR3. The V gene's germline CDR1 is SNHLY and CDR2 FYNNEI. Trimming cost V 4 bases and J 2 bases, with 9 bases left between them.

The chain combines TRBV13 with TRBJ2-5; 8 bases line up with TRBD2. Germline CDR1 is PRHDT and CDR2 is FYEKMQ (reference sequence). V gave up 3 bases and J gave up 3 bases; unmatched junction bases: 0. This CDR3 has 13 amino acids. The CDR3 DNA sequence: TGTGCCAGCAGCTTCGGGGGGGAAGAGACCCAGTACTTC. This codes for CASSFGGEETQYF.

V usage is TRBV19 and J usage is TRBJ2-6; D not resolved. Trimming took 6 bases from V and 0 from J, leaving 6 bases between them. This CDR3 contains 14 residues. Germline V gives CDR1 LNHDA, CDR2 SQIVND (reference sequence). The CDR3 loop reads CASRDPSGANVLTF. The CDR3 DNA reads TGTGCCAGTAGAGACCCCTCTGGGGCCAACGTCCTGACTTTC.